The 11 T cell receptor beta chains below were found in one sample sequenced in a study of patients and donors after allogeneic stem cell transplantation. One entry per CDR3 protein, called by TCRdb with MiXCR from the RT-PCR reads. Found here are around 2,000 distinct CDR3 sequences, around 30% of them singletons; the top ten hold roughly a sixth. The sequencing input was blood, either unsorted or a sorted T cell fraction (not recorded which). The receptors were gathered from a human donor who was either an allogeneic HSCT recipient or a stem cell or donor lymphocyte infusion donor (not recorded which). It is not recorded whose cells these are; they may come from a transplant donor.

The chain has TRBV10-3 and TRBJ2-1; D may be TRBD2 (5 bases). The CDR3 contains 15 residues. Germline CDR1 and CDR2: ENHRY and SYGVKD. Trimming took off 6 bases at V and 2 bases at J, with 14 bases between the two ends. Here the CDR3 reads CAIREASGTYNEQFF. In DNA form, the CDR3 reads TGTGCCATCAGGGAGGCAAGCGGTACCTACAATGAGCAGTTCTTC.

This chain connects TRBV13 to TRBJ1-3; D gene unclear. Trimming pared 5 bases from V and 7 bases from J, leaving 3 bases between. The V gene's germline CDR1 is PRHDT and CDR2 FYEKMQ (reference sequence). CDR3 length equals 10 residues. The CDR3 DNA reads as TGTGCCAGCAGCATTAACACCATATATTTT. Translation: CASSINTIYF.

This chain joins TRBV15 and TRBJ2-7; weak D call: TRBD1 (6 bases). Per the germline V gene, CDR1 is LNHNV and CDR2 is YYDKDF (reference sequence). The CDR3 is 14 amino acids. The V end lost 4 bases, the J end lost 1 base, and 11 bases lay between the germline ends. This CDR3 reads CATSTPGQSYEQYF. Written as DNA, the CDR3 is TGTGCCACCAGCACTCCCGGACAGTCCTACGAGCAGTACTTC.

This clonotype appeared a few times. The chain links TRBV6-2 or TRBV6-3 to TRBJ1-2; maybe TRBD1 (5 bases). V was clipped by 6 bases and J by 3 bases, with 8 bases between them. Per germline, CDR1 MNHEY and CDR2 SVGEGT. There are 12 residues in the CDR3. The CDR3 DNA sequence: TGTGCCAGCAGCTTACAGGACTATGGCTACACCTTC. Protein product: CASSLQDYGYTF.

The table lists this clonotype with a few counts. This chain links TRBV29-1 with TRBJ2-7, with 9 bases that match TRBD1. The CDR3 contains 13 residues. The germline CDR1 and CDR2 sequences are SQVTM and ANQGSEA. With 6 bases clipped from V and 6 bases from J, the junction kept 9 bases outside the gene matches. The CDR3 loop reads CSVAVGQGGEQYV. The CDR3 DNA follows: TGCAGCGTGGCCGTGGGACAGGGCGGCGAGCAGTACGTC.

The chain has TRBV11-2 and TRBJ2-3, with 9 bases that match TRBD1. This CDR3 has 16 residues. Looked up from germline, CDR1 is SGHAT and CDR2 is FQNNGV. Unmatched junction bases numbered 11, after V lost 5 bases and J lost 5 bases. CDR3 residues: CASSHLRDRARDTQYF. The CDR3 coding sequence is TGTGCCAGCAGCCACCTCCGGGACAGGGCCAGAGATACGCAGTATTTT. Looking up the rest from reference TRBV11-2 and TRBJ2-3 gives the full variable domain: EAGVAQSPRYKIIEKRQSVAFWCNPISGHATLYWYQQILGQGPKLLIQFQNNGVVDDSQLPKDRFSAERLKGVDSTLKIQPAKLEDSAVYLCASSHLRDRARDTQYFGPGTRLTVL.

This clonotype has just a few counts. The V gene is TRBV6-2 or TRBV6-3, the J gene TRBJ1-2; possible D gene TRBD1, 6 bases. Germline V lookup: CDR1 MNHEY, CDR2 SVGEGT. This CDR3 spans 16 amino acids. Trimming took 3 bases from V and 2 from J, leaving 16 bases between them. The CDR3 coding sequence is TGTGCCAGCAGTTATTACCGGGACATCGGAAACTATGGCTACACCTTC. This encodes CASSYYRDIGNYGYTF.

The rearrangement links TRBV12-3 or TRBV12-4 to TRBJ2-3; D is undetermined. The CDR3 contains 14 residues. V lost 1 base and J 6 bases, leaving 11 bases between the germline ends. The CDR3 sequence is CASSLGRLGDTQYF. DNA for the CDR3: TGTGCCAGCAGTTTAGGGCGTTTAGGGGATACGCAGTATTTT.

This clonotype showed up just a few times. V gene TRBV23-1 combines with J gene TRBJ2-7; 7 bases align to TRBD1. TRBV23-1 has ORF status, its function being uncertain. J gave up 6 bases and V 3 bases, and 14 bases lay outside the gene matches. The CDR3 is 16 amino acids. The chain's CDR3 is CASSHPRPRGLREQYF. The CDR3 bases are TGCGCCAGCAGTCACCCGCGACCGAGGGGGCTGCGCGAGCAGTACTTC.

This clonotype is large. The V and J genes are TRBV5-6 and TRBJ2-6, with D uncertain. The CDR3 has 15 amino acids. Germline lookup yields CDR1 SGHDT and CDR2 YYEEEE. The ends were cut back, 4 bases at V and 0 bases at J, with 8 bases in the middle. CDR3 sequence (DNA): TGTGCCAGCAGCCTGCCAGGCTCTGGGGCCAACGTCCTGACTTTC. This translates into CASSLPGSGANVLTF.

The CDR3 is CARSLFPEAFF. CDR3 nucleotide sequence: TGTGCCAGAAGCTTGTTCCCTGAAGCTTTCTTT. V gene TRBV5-3 combines with J gene TRBJ1-1; no clear D gene. TRBV5-3 is an ORF, with its function uncertain. The V gene lost 1 base and the J gene lost 6 bases, with 4 bases spanning the gap. CDR3 size: 11 residues.